The clone carrying this TCR beta chain was counted a few times. The CDR3 is 18 residues long. Germline CDR1 MNHEY, CDR2 SVGEGT. Trimming shortened V by 7 bases and J by 6 bases, and 29 bases separated the two germline ends. This sample stems from a study of T-cell reconstitution after alpha-beta-depleted transplantation in children. Molecular barcoding with unique molecular identifiers was used for the TCRbeta library. MiXCR, run by TCRdb on the PCR reads, gives a single entry per CDR3 protein. The profile shows about 980,000 distinct CDR3 sequences, 25% to 30% of them singletons. The chain carries TRBV6-2 or TRBV6-3 and TRBJ2-3, with no clear D. This receptor was identified in a boy less than two years old who had a stem cell transplant for SCID, so the T cells may come from the graft donor. Sequenced here: PBMCs, mostly from graft donor cells, sampled 360 days after TCRalphabeta/CD19-depleted stem cell transplant. DNA of the CDR3: TGTGCCAGCACCAACGACCCCCGCGAGGTAACCACCTGGGATACGCAGTATTTT. This sequence encodes CASTNDPREVTTWDTQYF.